What follows are 17 T cell receptor beta chains derived from one specimen sequenced in a study of blood T cell repertoires in COVID-19. Libraries were prepared by immunoSEQ multiplex PCR; TCRdb keeps only in-frame clonotypes and omits some of them. The sample lists under 350,000 clones, more than 75% occurring once. The sequenced sample was peripheral blood. The receptor set was obtained from a man between 65 and 85 years old with acute or convalescent COVID-19.

The rearrangement uses TRBV12-3 or TRBV12-4 and TRBJ2-3; TRBD2 is a possible D gene (5 bases). This CDR3 has 12 amino acids. V lost 4 bases, J lost 6 bases, and 8 bases lay in between. CDR3 loop: CASSSLADTQYF. In DNA form, the CDR3 reads TGTGCCAGCAGTTCGCTAGCCGATACGCAGTATTTT.

This clone has a handful of counts. This sequence joins TRBV18 and TRBJ1-3, with a tentative D call TRBD1 (5 bases). Trimming took 3 bases from V and 0 from J, leaving 18 bases between them. Germline-derived CDR1 and CDR2 are KGHSH and LQKENI. This CDR3 comprises 18 residues. CDR3 sequence: CASSPYHRQTYSGNTIYF. The CDR3 region has the DNA TGTGCCAGCTCACCCTACCACCGACAGACCTACTCTGGAAACACCATATATTTT.

V usage is TRBV19 and J usage is TRBJ2-5, with a weak D call TRBD1 (6 bases). The length of the CDR3 is 16 residues. Germline-derived CDR1 and CDR2 are LNHDA and SQIVND (reference sequence). V was cut by 3 bases and J by 5 bases, with 19 bases left in between. The CDR3 loop reads CASSIGGRGQGETQYF. DNA for the CDR3: TGTGCCAGTAGTATCGGCGGCAGGGGTCAGGGGGAGACCCAGTACTTC.

The chain recombines TRBV20-1 with TRBJ1-2, with D hard to call. The DNA end favors TRBJ2-1, so the J call may be wrong. The CDR3 length is 11 residues. CDR1 DFQATT and CDR2 SNEGSKA come from the germline V gene (reference sequence). As DNA, the CDR3 is TGCAGTGCTAGAGAGGTCCCAGGACAGTTCTTC. This translates into CSAREVPGQFF.

The chain carries TRBV4-3 and TRBJ2-1; possibly TRBD2 for D (5 bases). Germline CDR1 reads LGHNA; CDR2 reads YSLEER. V lost 5 bases, J lost 0 bases, and 8 bases lay in between. This CDR3 is 14 amino acids long. CDR3 DNA: TGCGCCAGCAGCGAACGGGGCTCCTACAATGAGCAGTTCTTC. Its translation is CASSERGSYNEQFF.

This chain links TRBV3-1 (or the pseudogene TRBV3-2) with TRBJ1-1, with 11 bases matching TRBD1. J was trimmed by 4 bases and V by 5 bases; bases with no gene match: 3. Germline values: CDR1 LGHDT, CDR2 YNNKEL (reference sequence). The length of the CDR3 is 14 residues. CDR3: CASSWGQGGTEAFF. The CDR3 DNA follows: TGTGCCAGCAGCTGGGGACAGGGGGGCACTGAAGCTTTCTTT.

The J gene is TRBJ1-6, the V gene TRBV6-5, with D unclear. The length of the CDR3 is 15 residues. Germline V gene lookup returns CDR1 MNHEY and CDR2 SVGAGI. The germline V and J ends were trimmed by 5 bases and 0 bases, with 8 bases remaining between them. Here the CDR3 reads CASSLRRSYNSPLHF. The CDR3 DNA reads as TGTGCCAGCAGTCTGAGGCGCTCCTATAATTCACCCCTCCACTTT.

V is TRBV28 and J is TRBJ1-2; maybe TRBD1 (5 bases). CDR3 length: 12 residues. Trimming pared 5 bases from V and 4 bases from J, leaving 8 bases between. Germline V gene sequence: CDR1 MDHEN, CDR2 SYDVKM. The CDR3 here is CASSNRGYGYTF. Written as DNA, the CDR3 is TGTGCCAGCAGTAATAGGGGCTATGGCTACACCTTC.

This chain uses TRBV3-1 (or the pseudogene TRBV3-2) with TRBJ1-1; a possible D gene is TRBD1 (5 bases). The V and J ends lost 0 bases and 4 bases respectively, with 9 bases between them. Germline assignment: CDR1 LGHDT and CDR2 YNNKEL (reference sequence). The CDR3 loop spans 14 amino acids. In DNA, the CDR3 is TGTGCCAGCAGCCAAGAAGGGGCAGGCACTGAAGCTTTCTTT. Translating it yields CASSQEGAGTEAFF.

The chain is built from TRBV7-8 and TRBJ2-1, with a possible D match to TRBD1 (8 bases). CDR1 is SGHVS, CDR2 FQNEAQ, per germline. This CDR3 contains 16 residues. V lost 3 bases and J 6 bases, leaving 18 bases between the germline ends. CDR3 nucleotides: TGTGCCAGCAGCTTGACACAGGGGGGGTTTGGCAATGAGCAGTTCTTC. This codes for CASSLTQGGFGNEQFF.

This chain joins TRBV21-1 and TRBJ1-4. TRBV21-1 is a recognized pseudogene. This CDR3 has 11 amino acids. The CDR3 loop is CASSRRSLRLF. CDR3 DNA: TGTGCCAGCAGCCGAAGGTCCCTGAGGCTTTTT.

The chain carries TRBV5-8 and TRBJ2-1, with D hard to call. Germline V CDR1 and CDR2: SGHTS, YDEGEE. Trimming took off 0 bases at V and 10 bases at J, with 5 bases between the two ends. CDR3 length: 11 amino acids. Written as DNA, the CDR3 is TGTGCCAGCAGCTTGGTTCGGGAGCAGTTCTTC. Protein product: CASSLVREQFF.

This chain links TRBV3-1 (or the pseudogene TRBV3-2) with TRBJ2-7; a weak D match, TRBD2 (7 bases). The length of the CDR3 is 15 residues. V was cut by 4 bases and J by 3 bases, with 16 bases left in between. CDR1 LGHDT and CDR2 YNNKEL come from the germline V gene (reference sequence). The CDR3 region is CASSRRRGEGYEQYF. In DNA, the CDR3 is TGTGCCAGCAGCCGGCGAAGGGGGGAGGGCTACGAGCAGTACTTC.

This chain links TRBV6-5 with TRBJ1-6; D may be TRBD1 (5 bases). The CDR3 totals 14 residues. V lost 3 bases to trimming and J lost 8 bases, with 11 bases between them. Germline V gene data show CDR1 as MNHEY and CDR2 as SVGAGI. The CDR3 loop is CASSYEIRDSPLHF. The CDR3 DNA reads as TGTGCCAGCAGTTATGAAATCAGGGATTCACCCCTCCACTTT.

The chain is built from TRBV6-1 and TRBJ2-5; TRBD2 is a possible D gene (6 bases). The V gene lost 3 bases and the J gene lost 5 bases, with 13 bases spanning the gap. This CDR3 has 14 amino acids. Germline values: CDR1 MNHNS, CDR2 SASEGT. In DNA, the CDR3 is TGTGCCAGCAGTGACCCCGGGGGAGTGGAGACCCAGTACTTC. As protein: CASSDPGGVETQYF.

The chain has TRBV6-2 or TRBV6-3 and TRBJ1-1, with a possible D match to TRBD1 (5 bases). CDR1 MNHEY and CDR2 SVGEGT come from the germline V gene. Trimming shortened V by 5 bases and J by 9 bases, and 28 bases separated the two germline ends. This CDR3 spans 17 amino acids. CDR3 bases: TGTGCCAGCAGTCCCGAAACATTACAAAGACAGAGTCGGCAAGCTTTCTTT. It codes for CASSPETLQRQSRQAFF.

The rearrangement uses TRBV28 and TRBJ1-3, with TRBD1 matching over 8 bases. Germline V gene data show CDR1 as MDHEN and CDR2 as SYDVKM. The CDR3 consists of 17 residues. V lost 8 bases and J lost 4; bases outside the gene matches: 16. CDR3 protein: CASHPVAGGLRGNTIYF. The CDR3 DNA is TGTGCCAGCCACCCCGTAGCAGGGGGCTTGAGGGGAAACACCATATATTTT.